One and the same sample provided the 29 T cell receptor beta chains below, sequenced in a study of human T cells and chemical hapten exposure. TCRdb called the RACE reads again in MiXCR, with one record for every CDR3 protein. The sample includes roughly 96,000 distinct CDR3 sequences, 9.3% of them seen just once. Time point denoted: patch test 2, 6 weeks after DPC sensitization. As to treatment: therapeutic diphenylcyclopropenone sensitization with weekly scalp DPC. Sequencing was performed on whole blood, taken in connection with sensitization to the hapten diphenylcyclopropenone (DPC). These receptors came from a woman between 40 and 50 years old with alopecia areata. Some clones in this sample may be carry-over from other donors' samples.

This clonotype was seen repeatedly, ten times or more. The V gene is TRBV6-1, the J gene TRBJ2-5; the match to TRBD1 covers 7 bases. The CDR3 has 14 residues. V shed 7 bases and J 2 bases; nucleotides not matched to a gene: 7. Germline values: CDR1 MNHNS, CDR2 SASEGT. The CDR3 DNA reads TGTGCCAGCACCCTCGGGACAGCTCAAGAGACCCAGTACTTC. It codes for CASTLGTAQETQYF.

This clonotype was found a few times. The chain couples TRBV19 to TRBJ2-5, with D possibly TRBD1 on 6 matching bases. The CDR3 is made up of 16 amino acids. Germline values: CDR1 LNHDA, CDR2 SQIVND (reference sequence). The V end was cut by 3 bases, the J end by 2 bases, with 16 bases between. The chain's CDR3 is CASSISPGDTQETQYF. The CDR3 nucleotides are TGTGCCAGTAGTATTTCACCTGGGGACACTCAAGAGACCCAGTACTTC.

This clonotype was detected many times. CDR3 nucleotide sequence: TGTGCCAGCAGCTTAGGGCCAGGCCTGGCGGCCGGGGAGCTGTTTTTT. Translation gives CASSLGPGLAAGELFF. The chain combines TRBV7-3 with TRBJ2-2; D is unresolved. The CDR3 is 16 residues long. The V end lost 2 bases, the J end lost 6 bases, and 16 bases lay between the germline ends. The germline V gene has CDR1 SGHTA and CDR2 FQGTGA.

This clonotype appeared a few times. V and J are TRBV16 and TRBJ2-7, with 8 bases identical to TRBD2. Germline CDR1 KGHSY, CDR2 FQNENV. The V and J ends lost 2 bases and 6 bases, in that order; junction bases with no gene match: 15. There are 17 residues in the CDR3. The chain's CDR3 is CASSQEAGTSLPLEQYF. CDR3 in DNA: TGTGCCAGCAGCCAAGAAGCCGGGACTAGTCTCCCCCTCGAGCAGTACTTC.

This clonotype was seen only once. The V call is TRBV20-1, the J call TRBJ2-7, with TRBD2 matching 7 bases. Germline V lookup: CDR1 DFQATT, CDR2 SNEGSKA (reference sequence). This CDR3 region has 15 residues. Losses at the gene ends were 3 bases for V and 6 bases for J; bases not matched to a gene: 14. The CDR3 here is CSASWFGGGAFEQYF. CDR3 nucleotide sequence: TGCAGTGCTAGTTGGTTCGGGGGAGGGGCCTTCGAGCAGTACTTC.

Ten or more counts support this clonotype. The V and J genes are TRBV18 and TRBJ1-1, with D hard to call. V gave up 3 bases and J gave up 1 base, with 9 bases separating them. Germline CDR1 KGHSH, CDR2 LQKENI. The CDR3 consists of 14 residues. CDR3 protein: CASSPFPGNTEAFF. As DNA, the CDR3 is TGTGCCAGCTCACCTTTTCCAGGGAACACTGAAGCTTTCTTT.

This clonotype was seen only a few times. The chain links TRBV18 to TRBJ2-7; 8 bases align to TRBD1. The CDR3 runs to 14 residues. Germline values: CDR1 KGHSH, CDR2 LQKENI. Losses at the gene ends were 3 bases for V and 5 bases for J; bases not matched to a gene: 6. The CDR3, as DNA: TGTGCCAGCTCACCCGACAGGGGTTCCCACGAGCAGTACTTC. This codes for CASSPDRGSHEQYF.

This clonotype was picked up many times. The gene calls are TRBV20-1 and TRBJ2-3, with 10 bases identical to TRBD2. CDR1 and CDR2 (germline): DFQATT, SNEGSKA (reference sequence). J gave up 4 bases and V 1 base, and 8 bases lay outside the gene matches. The CDR3 is 16 amino acids. DNA for the CDR3: TGCAGTGCTAGAGGGGGGGCTAGCGGGAGATCAGATACGCAGTATTTT. This translates into CSARGGASGRSDTQYF.

This clonotype was counted ten times or more. J is TRBJ2-3 and V is TRBV18, with no clear D. Germline loops: CDR1 KGHSH, CDR2 LQKENI. CDR3 length: 16 amino acids. Deletions cut 4 bases from V and 1 base from J, with 15 bases between. CDR3 DNA: TGTGCCAGCTCACAAAGGACGTATACGGGCACAGATACGCAGTATTTT. Its translation is CASSQRTYTGTDTQYF.

This clonotype was counted at least ten times. Written as DNA, the CDR3 is TGTGCCAGCAGCTCCAGGGCTAATGAAAAACTGTTTTTT. Translated: CASSSRANEKLFF. The chain carries TRBV7-8 and TRBJ1-4, with D possibly being TRBD1 (5 bases). CDR1 and CDR2 (germline): SGHVS, FQNEAQ. The CDR3 length is 13 residues. The V gene lost 4 bases and the J gene lost 3 bases, with 6 bases spanning the gap. Variable domain in full (rest from reference TRBV7-8 and TRBJ1-4): GAGVSQSPRYKVAKRGQDVALRCDPISGHVSLFWYQQALGQGPEFLTYFQNEAQLDKSGLPSDRFFAERPEGSVSTLKIQRTQQEDSAVYLCASSSRANEKLFFGSGTQLSVL.

This clonotype has a count of ten or more. The chain couples TRBV28 to TRBJ2-7; TRBD1 matches 8 bases. With V trimmed by 4 bases and J by 1 base, 6 bases remained unmatched. Germline V CDR1 and CDR2: MDHEN, SYDVKM. This CDR3 is built from 15 residues. In DNA form, the CDR3 reads TGTGCCAGCAGTTCCACGGGACAGGCGTCCTACGAGCAGTACTTC. Its protein is CASSSTGQASYEQYF.

The sample holds a few counts of this clonotype. The chain recombines TRBV19 with TRBJ1-4; D not certain. Germline V gene sequence: CDR1 LNHDA, CDR2 SQIVND (reference sequence). Trimming took 5 bases from V and 7 from J, leaving 11 bases between them. The CDR3 loop spans 13 amino acids. CDR3 DNA sequence: TGTGCCAGTAGTCCCCCGGGCGGTGAAAAACTGTTTTTT. It specifies CASSPPGGEKLFF.

V usage is TRBV28 and J usage is TRBJ2-4; TRBD2 matches 9 bases. J lost 7 bases, V lost 2 bases, and 9 bases had no gene match. CDR1 is MDHEN and CDR2 is SYDVKM in the germline V gene. The CDR3 spans 16 residues. The CDR3 bases are TGTGCCAGCAGTTTAGCGGGAGGGCCCCGGGGGAACATTCAGTACTTC. Translating gives CASSLAGGPRGNIQYF.

The chain combines TRBV28 with TRBJ2-1; 7 bases match TRBD2. The V gene's germline CDR1 is MDHEN and CDR2 SYDVKM. The J segment lost 9 bases and the V segment lost 4 bases, leaving 12 bases of the junction unmatched. The CDR3 consists of 15 residues. The CDR3 here is CASSSGGGSIGEQFF. For the CDR3, the DNA is TGTGCCAGCAGTTCCGGAGGCGGGAGCATAGGTGAGCAGTTCTTC.

CDR3 DNA: TGTGCCAGAAGCTTGGTGACGGGGCTGAACACTGAAGCTTTCTTT. This sequence encodes CARSLVTGLNTEAFF. This chain joins TRBV5-3 and TRBJ1-1, with D perhaps TRBD1 (5 bases). TRBV5-3 is classed as an ORF, of uncertain function. Between the trimmed V and J ends, which lost 0 bases and 0 bases, there was a span of 9 bases. This CDR3 comprises 15 residues.

This clonotype was found a few times. The V gene is TRBV6-1, the J gene TRBJ2-2; TRBD1 or TRBD2 may be the D gene (5 bases each). The germline CDR1 and CDR2 sequences are MNHNS and SASEGT. V dropped 6 bases and J dropped 6 bases, with 17 bases sitting between them. The CDR3 has 15 residues. CDR3 sequence: CASRLGRISAGELFF. Here the CDR3 DNA reads TGTGCCAGCAGGTTGGGACGGATTTCAGCCGGGGAGCTGTTTTTT.

This clonotype appeared many times. This chain uses TRBV24-1 with TRBJ2-5; D may match TRBD1 or TRBD2 (5 bases each). V shed 6 bases and J shed 4 bases, with 32 bases lying between them. The CDR3 consists of 20 residues. Per the germline V gene, CDR1 is KGHDR and CDR2 is SFDVKD. Written as DNA, the CDR3 is TGTGCCACCAGTTCGGGACCCCGCGCCGCATACGCCAGGCTCCTAGAGACCCAGTACTTC. It yields the protein CATSSGPRAAYARLLETQYF.

This clonotype was detected ten times or more. The CDR3: CASNSQSNTIYF. CDR3 sequence (DNA): TGTGCCAGCAACTCCCAAAGTAACACCATATATTTT. The chain is built from TRBV28 and TRBJ1-3; D remains ambiguous. This CDR3 is 12 amino acids long. Germline V gene lookup returns CDR1 MDHEN and CDR2 SYDVKM. V was clipped by 7 bases and J by 7 bases, with 11 bases between them.

In its sample, this clonotype was seen a few times. This rearrangement joins TRBV13 to TRBJ2-7, with 7 bases that match TRBD2. Germline CDR1 reads PRHDT; CDR2 reads FYEKMQ (reference sequence). CDR3 length: 16 residues. V shed 4 bases, J shed 3 bases, and the junction held 12 bases outside the gene matches. The CDR3 region is CASSSEPGLKDYEQYF. The DNA of the CDR3 is TGTGCCAGCAGCTCTGAACCGGGACTAAAGGACTACGAGCAGTACTTC.

This clonotype was counted between two and nine times. The chain links TRBV7-2 to TRBJ2-4; 9 bases are shared with TRBD2. Germline values: CDR1 SGHTA, CDR2 FQGNSA. This CDR3 has 13 residues. Germline trimming cut 3 bases from V and 13 bases from J; bases unmatched to any gene: 7. CDR3 DNA: TGTGCCAGCAGCTTTAGGACTAGCGATTTACAGTACTTC. Residues: CASSFRTSDLQYF.

This clonotype has ten or more counts. This chain uses TRBV6-4 with TRBJ2-5; D is undetermined. CDR1 is MRHNA and CDR2 is SNTAGT in the germline V gene. V shed 7 bases and J shed 0 bases, with 3 bases lying between them. The CDR3 totals 11 residues. The CDR3 region has the DNA TGTGCCAGCAACTACCAAGAGACCCAGTACTTC. Its translation is CASNYQETQYF.

V usage is TRBV20-1 and J usage is TRBJ2-7, with D unresolved. Germline V gene data show CDR1 as DFQATT and CDR2 as SNEGSKA (reference sequence). This CDR3 has 12 residues. Trimming shortened V by 6 bases and J by 3 bases, and 12 bases separated the two germline ends. The CDR3 DNA follows: TGCAGTGCAACGGACGTAAACTACGAGCAGTACTTC. Its protein product is CSATDVNYEQYF.

This clonotype was recorded at least ten times. This chain links TRBV4-3 with TRBJ2-2; 9 nucleotides match TRBD2. The V and J ends lost 4 bases and 5 bases, in that order; junction bases with no gene match: 8. CDR3 length: 16 amino acids. Germline V gives CDR1 LGHNA, CDR2 YSLEER. CDR3 residues: CASSPGRGRETGELFF. For the CDR3, the DNA is TGCGCCAGCAGCCCCGGCCGCGGGAGGGAAACCGGGGAGCTGTTTTTT.

This clonotype was detected ten times or more. This chain connects TRBV7-9 to TRBJ1-6, with 9 bases lining up with TRBD1. This CDR3 spans 14 amino acids. Germline CDR1 and CDR2: SEHNR and FQNEAQ (reference sequence). Trimming cost V 1 base and J 10 bases; bases outside gene matches: 2. The CDR3 loop is CASSLGTGESPLHF. The CDR3 region has the DNA TGTGCCAGCAGCTTAGGGACAGGGGAATCACCCCTCCACTTT.

This clonotype turned up a few times. The V and J genes are TRBV19 and TRBJ1-5; D is undetermined. Trimming removed 3 bases at V and 4 bases at J, with 4 bases between. CDR1 and CDR2 (germline): LNHDA, SQIVND (reference sequence). The CDR3 covers 12 residues. The CDR3 spells CASSIYNQPQHF. The CDR3 bases are TGTGCCAGTAGTATTTATAATCAGCCCCAGCATTTT.

This clonotype was counted many times. The J gene is TRBJ2-1, the V gene TRBV7-9, with D uncertain. Germline V lookup: CDR1 SEHNR, CDR2 FQNEAQ (reference sequence). Trimming removed 4 bases at V and 10 bases at J, with 14 bases between. The CDR3 length is 13 residues. CDR3 sequence (DNA): TGTGCCAGCAGCTCTCTAGGTCTCCCAGAGCAGTTCTTC. Amino acid sequence: CASSSLGLPEQFF.

The sample holds many counts of this clonotype. CDR3 coding DNA: TGTGCCAGCAGTTTTAGGGGCGCTTCAGGGGAGCTGTTTTTT. This codes for CASSFRGASGELFF. V usage is TRBV12-3 or TRBV12-4 and J usage is TRBJ2-2; a weak D match, TRBD1 (5 bases). The CDR3 is 14 amino acids. The germline V and J ends were trimmed by 3 bases and 8 bases, with 13 bases remaining between them.

Concerning this clonotype itself: Since a much larger clone is just one base distant, this may be a read error. This chain links TRBV18 with TRBJ2-3; D not resolved. The germline V gene encodes CDR1 KGHSH and CDR2 LQKENI. This CDR3 spans 12 amino acids. In nucleotides, the CDR3 is TGTGTCAGCTCCCCGGATGGGGATACGCAGTATTTT. Its translation is CVSSPDGDTQYF.

This clonotype was counted between two and nine times. V gene TRBV28 combines with J gene TRBJ1-1, with 9 bases fitting TRBD1. In germline, CDR1 is MDHEN, CDR2 SYDVKM. The CDR3 loop spans 15 amino acids. The trim removed 3 bases at V and 1 base at J, leaving 3 bases unmatched. CDR3 sequence: CASSLPGQGNTEAFF. CDR3 DNA: TGTGCCAGCAGTTTGCCGGGACAGGGGAACACTGAAGCTTTCTTT.